This TCR beta chain was sequenced for a study of beta chain features in type 1 diabetes. Study outcomes and limitations: Within each of all four CD4+ subsets, Type 1 diabetes patients had TCRB CDR3s that were moderately but significantly shorter.

The investigators reverse transcribed all of the isolated RNA, so they sequenced expressed TCRB transcripts. Libraries were prepared by immunoSEQ multiplex PCR; TCRdb keeps only in-frame clonotypes and omits some of them. This sample has about 650,000 clones, with 12% found just once. Regarding this clone: Its antigen remains unknown.

V was shortened by 7 bases and J by 8 bases, with 23 bases between the two germline ends. The CDR3 totals 15 residues. Germline CDR1 and CDR2: SNHLY and FYNNEI. The sequenced sample was naive CD4+ T cells from blood. This clonotype was obtained from a young man with type 1 diabetes. This chain joins TRBV2 and TRBJ1-2; possible D gene TRBD1, 6 bases. This CDR3 is CASNPRDTAAKGYTF. The CDR3 DNA sequence: TGTGCCAGCAACCCTCGGGACACCGCCGCGAAGGGCTACACCTTC.